What follows describes a single T cell receptor (beta chain). This clonotype has more than one count but fewer than ten. What this receptor recognizes is not known. Within one base of it there is no much larger clone, and no base qualities were kept. Based on the germline V gene, the CDR1 and CDR2 sequences are MDHEN and SYDVKM. V is pared back by 7 bases and J by 2 bases, with 12 bases lying between the germline termini. The CDR3 starts with the cysteine, ends with the phenylalanine, and has 13 residues. Of the read, only the CDR3 DNA is kept; its 39 bases are in frame from base 1. The data derive from a study of Graves' ophthalmopathy and Graves' hyperthyroidism (dated by TCRdb to about 2018). Regarding the complete study: A patient counted as having stable hyperthyroidism if there was no progression to ophthalmopathy within 18 months of follow-up. TCR beta repertoire signatures were used to distinguish Graves' ophthalmopathy from Graves' hyperthyroidism and to predict progression to ophthalmopathy. In total, 135 blood samples were TCR-sequenced: approximately 40 ophthalmopathy, over 70 hyperthyroidism and roughly 17 hyperthyroidism-to-ophthalmopathy patients. Once sampling was done, hyperthyroidism patients were given methimazole at a starting dose of 30 mg daily, while ophthalmopathy patients were given high-dose intravenous methylprednisolone. The independent validation cohort included 18 hyperthyroidism patients plus 17 patients who later progressed from hyperthyroidism to ophthalmopathy. In six hyperthyroidism patients, T-cell repertoires of thyroid tissue and blood were compared. To explore V-J signatures distinguishing ophthalmopathy from hyperthyroidism, a discovery set of around 97 patients (43 ophthalmopathy, roughly 60 stable hyperthyroidism) was enrolled.

For repertoire sequencing, TCR beta CDR3 regions were amplified from RNA transcripts. A first-round RT-PCR used HTBI primers with the Qiagen OneStep RT-PCR kit, followed by a second-round multiplex PCR, size selection and purification. Sequencing of the libraries was carried out on an Illumina HiSeq2000 in paired-end mode with 100 bp reads. As for the original processing: SOAPnuke was used to process the reads, throwing out any read that had adapters, had uncalled bases, had a mean Phred below 15, or lacked an exact constant-primer or identifier match. COPE v1.2.5 was used to merge the high-quality paired reads. Each unique nucleotide sequence was treated as a clonotype, and MiTCR v1.1 was used to align the clonotypes to the IMGT TRB V, D and J references. The analysis was limited to V-J combinations with a frequency above 0.0001, which together covered approximately 99% of the repertoires. For each V-J combination, a TCR clonal expansion and chaos score was defined as the ratio of F50 clonal expansion to chaos observed in the TCRdist matrix. Features were reduced by Welch's t-statistics and random forest to approximately 13 V-J combinations, which fed a naive Bayes classifier. The similarity between thyroid and blood repertoires was quantified using the Morisita-Horn index. The raw public data were reprocessed by TCRdb itself: fastp quality trimming at Q25, MiXCR clonotype calling, in-frame beta chains only. Duplicate CDR3 protein sequences are folded into a single record with the most common DNA and genes. TCRdb's processing, not the study's, gives the V and J calls here. Recorded for this sample are 900,000 to 1,200,000 distinct CDR3 sequences; about 40% of them occurred a single time. 11% of the sample comes from the top ten.

Hyperthyroidism patients were newly diagnosed, were aged 18 to 65 years, and had a disease duration under 2 months. Patients with other autoimmune diseases, uncontrolled infections, pregnancy or lactation were excluded from the study. Clinical symptoms, serum thyroxine, TRAb, thyroid ultrasound and orbital computed tomography formed the basis of the diagnosis. Trizol reagent was used to extract the total RNA, and its quality was then checked on an Agilent 2100 Bioanalyzer. The full study reports these points: No statistical method was used to predetermine the sample size, and group allocation was not hidden from the investigators. Among expanded thyroid clonotypes with frequency above 0.001, most also showed up in blood, which suggests that blood repertoires may reflect the thyroid immune response. In validation, the model predicted ophthalmopathy progression with roughly 68% sensitivity and approximately 75% specificity; more than ten predicted patients were CT-confirmed with GO in a median of 6.5 months. Ophthalmopathy was separated from stable hyperthyroidism by the 13-signature model with 85% to 90% sensitivity and around 81% specificity in cross-validation and with 80%/75% in the test set.

Sample: peripheral blood or thyroid tissue (not recorded which). The sequence came from an adult man with Graves' hyperthyroidism. The rearranged chain carries TRBV28 and TRBJ2-7; the D gene is perhaps TRBD2, from 5 matching bases. This receptor has the CDR3 CASMVGIPYEQYF. The nucleotide sequence is given as TGTGCCAGCATGGTCGGGATACCCTACGAGCAGTACTTC.